The source of this T cell receptor (beta chain) is a study of blood T cell repertoires in COVID-19. Study context: Donors in the United States, Italy and Spain gave samples during acute or convalescent COVID-19. From T cells, B-cell-depleted T cells, or PBMCs came the material, which was cDNA or gDNA.

Original data processing: Amplification with reference gene primers provided the estimates of nucleated cell counts. TCRdb's copy holds only in-frame clones and misses some; the assay was immunoSEQ multiplex PCR. The V and J calls and clone size are taken from that table; D and trimming were inferred from the DNA. The sample lists 100,000 to 150,000 clones; over 80% were seen once. Sample: peripheral blood. This sequence was found in a man aged 55 to 70 with acute or convalescent COVID-19.

In DNA form, the CDR3 reads TGCGCCAGCTCGACAGGACCTACCCCCTACGAGCAGTACTTC. Amino acids: CASSTGPTPYEQYF. The chain carries TRBV5-1 and TRBJ2-7; weak D call: TRBD1 (6 bases). The germline CDR1 and CDR2 sequences are SGHRS and YFSETQ. CDR3 length: 14 residues. Trimming left V 7 bases short and J 2 bases short, with 16 bases between. The full variable domain, rest sourced from reference TRBV5-1 and TRBJ2-7, is KAGVTQTPRYLIKTRGQQVTLSCSPISGHRSVSWYQQTPGQGLQFLFEYFSETQRNKGNFPGRFSGRQFSNSRSEMNVSTLELGDSALYLCASSTGPTPYEQYFGPGTRLTVT.